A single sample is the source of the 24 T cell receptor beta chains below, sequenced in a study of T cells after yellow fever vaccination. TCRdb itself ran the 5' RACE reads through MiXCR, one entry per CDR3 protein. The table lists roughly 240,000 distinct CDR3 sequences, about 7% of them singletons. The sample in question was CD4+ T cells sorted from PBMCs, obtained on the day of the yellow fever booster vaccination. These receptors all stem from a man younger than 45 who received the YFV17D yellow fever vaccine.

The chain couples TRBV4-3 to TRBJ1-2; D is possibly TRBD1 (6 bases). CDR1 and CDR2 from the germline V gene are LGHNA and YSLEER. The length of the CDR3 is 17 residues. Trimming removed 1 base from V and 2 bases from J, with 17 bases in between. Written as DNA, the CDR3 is TGCGCCAGCAGCCAAGTCTCTTCTGGGACAAGAAACTATGGCTACACCTTC. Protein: CASSQVSSGTRNYGYTF.

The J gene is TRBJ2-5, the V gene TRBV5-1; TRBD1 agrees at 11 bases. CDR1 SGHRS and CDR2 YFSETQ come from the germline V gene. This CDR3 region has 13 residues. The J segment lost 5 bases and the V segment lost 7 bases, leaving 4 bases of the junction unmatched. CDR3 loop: CASGQGARETQYF. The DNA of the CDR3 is TGCGCCAGCGGACAGGGGGCGCGTGAGACCCAGTACTTC.

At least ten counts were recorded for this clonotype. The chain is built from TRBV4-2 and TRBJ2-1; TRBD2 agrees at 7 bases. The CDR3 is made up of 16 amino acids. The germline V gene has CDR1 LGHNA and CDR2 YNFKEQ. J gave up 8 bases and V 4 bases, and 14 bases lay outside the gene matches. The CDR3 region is CASSPPRAGVGDEQFF. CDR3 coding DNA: TGTGCCAGCAGCCCCCCCCGGGCGGGAGTTGGGGATGAGCAGTTCTTC.

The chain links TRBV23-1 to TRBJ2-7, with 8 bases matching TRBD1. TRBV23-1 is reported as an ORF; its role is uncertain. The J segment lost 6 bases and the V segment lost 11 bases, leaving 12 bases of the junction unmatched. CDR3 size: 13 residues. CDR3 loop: CASWRQGSCEQYF. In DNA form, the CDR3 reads TGCGCCTCCTGGCGACAGGGGAGCTGCGAGCAGTACTTC.

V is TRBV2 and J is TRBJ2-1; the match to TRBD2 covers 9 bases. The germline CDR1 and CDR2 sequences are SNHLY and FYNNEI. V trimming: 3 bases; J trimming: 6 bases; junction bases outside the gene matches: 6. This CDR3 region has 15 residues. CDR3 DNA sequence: TGTGCCAGCAGTGAGCAAAGGACTAGCGTCAATGAGCAGTTCTTC. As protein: CASSEQRTSVNEQFF.

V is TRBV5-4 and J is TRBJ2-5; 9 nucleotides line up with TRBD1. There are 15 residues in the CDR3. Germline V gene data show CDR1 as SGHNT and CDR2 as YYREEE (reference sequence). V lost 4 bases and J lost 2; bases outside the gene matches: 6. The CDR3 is CASSLGQGPQETQYF. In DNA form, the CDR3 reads TGTGCCAGCAGCCTGGGACAGGGACCTCAAGAGACCCAGTACTTC.

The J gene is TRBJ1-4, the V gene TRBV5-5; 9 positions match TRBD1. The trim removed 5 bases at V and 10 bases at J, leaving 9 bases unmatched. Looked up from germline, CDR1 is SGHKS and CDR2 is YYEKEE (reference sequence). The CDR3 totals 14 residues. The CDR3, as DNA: TGTGCCAGCAGACCCGGGACAGGGTTCGGAAAACTGTTTTTT. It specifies CASRPGTGFGKLFF.

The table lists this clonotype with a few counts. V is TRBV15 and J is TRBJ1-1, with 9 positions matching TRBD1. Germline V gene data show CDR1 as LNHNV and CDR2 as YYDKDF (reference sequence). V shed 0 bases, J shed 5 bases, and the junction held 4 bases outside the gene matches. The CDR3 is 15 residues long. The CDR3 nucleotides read TGTGCCACCAGCAGAGAAGGGACAGGGCGGACTGAAGCTTTCTTT. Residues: CATSREGTGRTEAFF.

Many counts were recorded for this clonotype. The chain's CDR3 is CATSYQSRGIGEQYF. For the CDR3, the DNA is TGTGCCACCAGCTACCAGTCACGTGGGATCGGCGAGCAGTACTTC. This sequence joins TRBV15 and TRBJ2-7; D unclear. The V gene's germline CDR1 is LNHNV and CDR2 YYDKDF (reference sequence). The ends were cut back, 5 bases at V and 6 bases at J, with 20 bases in the middle. The CDR3 spans 15 residues.

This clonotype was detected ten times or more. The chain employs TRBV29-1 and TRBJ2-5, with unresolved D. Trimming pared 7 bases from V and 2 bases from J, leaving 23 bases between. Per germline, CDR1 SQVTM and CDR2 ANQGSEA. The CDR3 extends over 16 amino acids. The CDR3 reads CSAFALLADIQETQYF. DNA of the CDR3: TGCAGCGCCTTCGCCCTACTCGCGGATATTCAAGAGACCCAGTACTTC.

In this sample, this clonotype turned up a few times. The CDR3 nucleotides are TGTGCCAGCAGCCCTGGGGGGCTAGTCAGAGAGACCCAGTACTTC. This encodes CASSPGGLVRETQYF. This chain connects TRBV9 to TRBJ2-5; either TRBD1 or TRBD2 may supply D (6 bases each). This CDR3 contains 15 residues. CDR1 SGDLS and CDR2 YYNGEE come from the germline V gene. Between the trimmed V and J ends, which lost 4 bases and 4 bases, there was a span of 17 bases.

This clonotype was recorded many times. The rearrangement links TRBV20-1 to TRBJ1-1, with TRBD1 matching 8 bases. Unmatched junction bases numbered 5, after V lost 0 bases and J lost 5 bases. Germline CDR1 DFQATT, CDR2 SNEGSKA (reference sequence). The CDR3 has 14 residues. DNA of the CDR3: TGCAGTGCTAGAGACAGGGGGCCGAGGACTGAAGCTTTCTTT. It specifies CSARDRGPRTEAFF.

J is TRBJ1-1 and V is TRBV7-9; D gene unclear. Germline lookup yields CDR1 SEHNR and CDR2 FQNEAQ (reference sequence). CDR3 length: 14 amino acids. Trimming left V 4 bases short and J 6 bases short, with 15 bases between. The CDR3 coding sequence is TGTGCCAGCAGCTCACTCTTCAGCGGGTCTGAAGCTTTCTTT. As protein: CASSSLFSGSEAFF.

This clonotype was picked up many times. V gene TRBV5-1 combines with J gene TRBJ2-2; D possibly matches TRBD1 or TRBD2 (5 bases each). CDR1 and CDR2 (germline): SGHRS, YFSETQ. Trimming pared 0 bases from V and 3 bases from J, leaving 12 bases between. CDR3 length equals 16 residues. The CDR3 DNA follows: TGCGCCAGCAGCTTGGAGGGACGGACTTACACCGGGGAGCTGTTTTTT. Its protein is CASSLEGRTYTGELFF.

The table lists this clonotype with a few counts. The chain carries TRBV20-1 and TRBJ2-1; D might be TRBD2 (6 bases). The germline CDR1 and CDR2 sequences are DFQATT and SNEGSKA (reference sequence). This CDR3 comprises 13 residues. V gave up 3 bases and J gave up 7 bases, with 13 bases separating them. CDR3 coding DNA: TGCAGTGCTAGGCGGACTGGGACTAATGAGCAGTTCTTC. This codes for CSARRTGTNEQFF.

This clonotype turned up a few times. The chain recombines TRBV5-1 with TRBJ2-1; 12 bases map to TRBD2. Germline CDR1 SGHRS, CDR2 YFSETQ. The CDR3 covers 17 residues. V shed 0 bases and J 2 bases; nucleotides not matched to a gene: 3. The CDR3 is CASSLELAGGPYNEQFF. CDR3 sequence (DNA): TGCGCCAGCAGCTTGGAGCTAGCGGGAGGGCCCTACAATGAGCAGTTCTTC.

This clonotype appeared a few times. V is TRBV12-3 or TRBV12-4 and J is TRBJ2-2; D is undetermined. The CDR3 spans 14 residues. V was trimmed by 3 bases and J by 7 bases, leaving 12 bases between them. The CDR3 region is CASSFLGPIGELFF. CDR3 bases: TGTGCCAGCAGTTTCCTCGGGCCAATCGGGGAGCTGTTTTTT.

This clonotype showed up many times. Written as DNA, the CDR3 is TGCGCCAGCAGTAGCGGTCCCACAGATACGCAGTATTTT. It yields the protein CASSSGPTDTQYF. The chain employs TRBV5-1 and TRBJ2-3; D is possibly TRBD2 (6 bases). The V gene lost 5 bases and the J gene lost 2 bases, with 9 bases spanning the gap. The CDR3 is made up of 13 amino acids. Germline V gene data show CDR1 as SGHRS and CDR2 as YFSETQ.

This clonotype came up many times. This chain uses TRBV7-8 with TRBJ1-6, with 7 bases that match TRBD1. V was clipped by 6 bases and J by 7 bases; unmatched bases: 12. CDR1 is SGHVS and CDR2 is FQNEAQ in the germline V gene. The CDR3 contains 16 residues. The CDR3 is CASRSRLGQSNSPLHF. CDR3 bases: TGTGCCAGCAGAAGTAGGCTGGGACAGTCGAATTCACCCCTCCACTTT. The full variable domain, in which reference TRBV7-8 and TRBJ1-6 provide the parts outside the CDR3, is GAGVSQSPRYKVAKRGQDVALRCDPISGHVSLFWYQQALGQGPEFLTYFQNEAQLDKSGLPSDRFFAERPEGSVSTLKIQRTQQEDSAVYLCASRSRLGQSNSPLHFGNGTRLTVT.

In DNA form, the CDR3 reads TGCGCCAGCACCTCAGGGCCCAGGGACTACGAGCAGTACTTC. This codes for CASTSGPRDYEQYF. The J gene is TRBJ2-7, the V gene TRBV4-1; maybe TRBD1 (5 bases). The CDR3 has 14 amino acids. Germline-derived CDR1 and CDR2 are MGHRA and YSYEKL. V dropped 7 bases and J dropped 3 bases, with 16 bases sitting between them.

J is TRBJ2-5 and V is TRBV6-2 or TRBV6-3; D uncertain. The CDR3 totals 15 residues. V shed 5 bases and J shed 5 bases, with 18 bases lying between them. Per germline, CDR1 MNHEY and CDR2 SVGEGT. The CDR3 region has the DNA TGTGCCAGCAGTCGCCCGGACGCGAAGTTGGAGACCCAGTACTTC. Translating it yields CASSRPDAKLETQYF.

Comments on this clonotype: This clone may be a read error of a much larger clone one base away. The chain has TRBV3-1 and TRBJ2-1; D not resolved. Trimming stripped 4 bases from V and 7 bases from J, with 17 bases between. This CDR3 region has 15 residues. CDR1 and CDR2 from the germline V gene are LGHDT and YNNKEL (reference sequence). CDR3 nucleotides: TGTGCCAGCAGCCGGGCCGGGCCTTTTGGGAATGAGCAGTTCTTC. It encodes CASSRAGPFGNEQFF.

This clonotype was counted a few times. This CDR3 reads CATSADTYTGELFF. The DNA of the CDR3 is TGTGCCACCAGTGCTGACACCTACACCGGGGAGCTGTTTTTT. The chain links TRBV24-1 to TRBJ2-2, with D hard to call. In germline, CDR1 is KGHDR, CDR2 SFDVKD. V lost 5 bases and J lost 3, with 9 bases in between. The CDR3 extends over 14 amino acids.

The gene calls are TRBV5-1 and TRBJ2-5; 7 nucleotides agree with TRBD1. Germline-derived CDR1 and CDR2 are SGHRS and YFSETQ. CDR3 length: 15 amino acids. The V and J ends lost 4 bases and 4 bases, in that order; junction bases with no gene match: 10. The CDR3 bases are TGCGCCAGCAGCGGGGGACGGGACAGACCAGAGACCCAGTACTTC. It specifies CASSGGRDRPETQYF.